The T cell receptor (beta chain) described here comes from a study of human T cells and chemical hapten exposure. V was pared by 2 bases and J by 7 bases, with 14 bases of the junction left unmatched. The CDR3 is made up of 17 amino acids. Germline CDR1 GTSNPN, CDR2 SVGIG (reference sequence). One entry per CDR3 protein results from TCRdb running MiXCR on the RACE reads. Among under 40,000 distinct CDR3 sequences listed, around 6.5% were seen once. The time point is: patch test 1, 2 weeks after DPC sensitization. Treatment: therapeutic diphenylcyclopropenone sensitization with weekly scalp DPC. Extraction yielded total RNA from whole blood (unfractionated).

Sequences were derived from whole blood, sampled in connection with sensitization to the hapten diphenylcyclopropenone (DPC). This chain joins TRBV30 and TRBJ2-5; 12 nucleotides agree with TRBD1. The receptor was isolated from a woman in her 30s with alopecia areata. Some clones in this sample may be carry-over from other donors' samples. CDR3 protein: CAWSSPGTGGFRGTQYF. The CDR3 nucleotides read TGTGCCTGGAGTTCCCCCGGGACAGGGGGCTTCAGGGGGACCCAGTACTTC.